This is a list of T cell receptor beta chains from one sample in a study of radiation and T cells in renal cell carcinoma. TCRdb's copy holds only in-frame clones and misses some; the assay was immunoSEQ multiplex PCR. The sample lists tens of thousands of clones, 80% to 90% occurring once. This specimen consisted of blood, obtained from a patient whose treatment included radiotherapy and nephrectomy. Receptor source: a woman in her forties or fifties with renal cell carcinoma. The CDR3 runs from the conserved cysteine through the conserved F or W. A D gene is named only where the DNA matches it firmly. Rows may omit the clone size; those that give it use once, few, many or a size class.

length: 16; J: TRBJ1-1; D: .; V: TRBV9; size: few; CDR3: CASSVELRGGGGEAFF; DNA: TGTGCCAGCAGCGTAGAGCTCAGGGGTGGGGGAGGTGAAGCTTTCTTT
length: 15; J: TRBJ2-7; D: TRBD2; V: TRBV7-2; size: .; CDR3: CASSLVGGGTLEQYF; DNA: TGTGCCAGCAGCTTAGTGGGCGGGGGAACCCTCGAGCAGTACTTC
length: 12; J: TRBJ1-3; D: TRBD1; V: TRBV6-5; size: .; CDR3: CATRGAGNTIYF; DNA: TGTGCTACCAGGGGGGCTGGAAACACCATATATTTT
length: 14; J: TRBJ2-6; D: .; V: TRBV5-1; size: .; CDR3: CASNWGTGANVLTF; DNA: TGCGCCAGCAATTGGGGGACTGGAGCCAACGTCCTGACTTTC
length: 14; J: TRBJ2-7; D: TRBD1; V: TRBV27; size: .; CDR3: CASSPDRFSYEQYF; DNA: TGTGCCAGCAGCCCGGACAGGTTCTCCTACGAGCAGTACTTC
length: 15; J: TRBJ2-1; D: .; V: TRBV9; size: .; CDR3: CASSIGVMDYNEQFF; DNA: TGTGCCAGCAGCATAGGAGTTATGGACTACAATGAGCAGTTCTTC
length: 14; J: TRBJ2-1; D: .; V: TRBV28; size: .; CDR3: CASSPSDEYNEQFF; DNA: TGTGCCAGCAGTCCATCGGACGAGTACAATGAGCAGTTCTTC
length: 13; J: TRBJ2-1; D: .; V: TRBV14; size: once; CDR3: CASSQAQHGEQFF; DNA: TGTGCCAGCAGCCAAGCTCAGCACGGTGAGCAGTTCTTC
length: 16; J: TRBJ1-2; D: TRBD1; V: TRBV4-2; size: .; CDR3: CASSQMGQTQSYGYTF; DNA: TGTGCCAGCAGCCAAATGGGACAGACACAATCCTATGGCTACACCTTC
length: 15; J: TRBJ2-3; D: TRBD2; V: TRBV29-1; size: once; CDR3: CSVSTSGGATDTQYF; DNA: TGCAGCGTTTCGACTAGCGGGGGGGCCACAGATACGCAGTATTTT
length: 16; J: TRBJ1-3; D: TRBD1; V: TRBV18; size: few; CDR3: CASSPREGAYGNTIYF; DNA: TGTGCCAGCTCGCCAAGAGAGGGGGCCTATGGAAACACCATATATTTT
length: 13; J: TRBJ2-1; D: .; V: TRBV7-6; size: .; CDR3: CASSLEDLNEQFF; DNA: TGTGCCAGCAGCTTAGAAGACTTAAATGAGCAGTTCTTC
length: 18; J: TRBJ1-1; D: TRBD1; V: TRBV7-8; size: .; CDR3: CASSLARDRGRWGTEAFF; DNA: TGTGCCAGCAGCTTAGCCCGGGACAGGGGGCGGTGGGGCACTGAAGCTTTCTTT
length: 18; J: TRBJ2-3; D: TRBD1; V: TRBV7-2; size: .; CDR3: CASSSGTGGGDGGRTQYF; DNA: TGTGCCAGCAGCTCCGGGACAGGGGGTGGGGACGGAGGTCGTACGCAGTATTTT